This T cell receptor beta chain is from a study of cytomegalovirus exposure and HLA in healthy donors. About the study: Within an early data release were roughly 90 million unique TCRs drawn from HLA-typed donors.

Vbeta (60) and Jbeta (13) primers were used in the PCR. Libraries were prepared by immunoSEQ multiplex PCR; TCRdb keeps only in-frame clonotypes and omits some of them. The sample is made up of some 200,000 clones, and the top ten hold 0.74% of it. The TCR was taken from a boy aged 5-17 years in good health and CMV-seronegative. The source material was PBMCs.

CDR3 in DNA: TGTGCCACCAGCGGGGGGGGAGGGGGGTGGACTGAAGCTTTCTTT. Translating it yields CATSGGGGGWTEAFF. The rearrangement joins TRBV15 to TRBJ1-1, with D possibly being TRBD1 (6 bases). CDR1 and CDR2 from the germline V gene are LNHNV and YYDKDF (reference sequence). The length of the CDR3 is 15 residues. With 5 bases removed from V and 5 bases from J, the gap between germline ends came to 18 bases.